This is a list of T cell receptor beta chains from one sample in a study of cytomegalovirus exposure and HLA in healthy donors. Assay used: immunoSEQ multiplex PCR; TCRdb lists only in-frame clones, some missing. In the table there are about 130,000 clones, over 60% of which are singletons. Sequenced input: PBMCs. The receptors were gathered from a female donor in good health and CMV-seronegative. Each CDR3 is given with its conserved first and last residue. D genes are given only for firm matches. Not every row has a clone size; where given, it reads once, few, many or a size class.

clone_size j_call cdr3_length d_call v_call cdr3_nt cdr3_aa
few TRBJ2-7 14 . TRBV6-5 TGTGCCAGCAGCCGCGGGGAGTTTTCCTACGAGCAGTACTTC CASSRGEFSYEQYF
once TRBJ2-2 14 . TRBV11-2 TGTGCCAGCAGCTTTGGCAGCGACACCGGGGAGCTGTTTTTT CASSFGSDTGELFF
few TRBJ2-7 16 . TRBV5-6 TGTGCCAGCAGCTTGATTCGTCATGCGGGCTCCTACGAGCAGTACTTC CASSLIRHAGSYEQYF
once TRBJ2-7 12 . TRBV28 TGTGCCAGCAGTTCTGTTTCTAGGGAGCAGTACTTC CASSSVSREQYF
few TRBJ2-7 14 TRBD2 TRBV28 TGTGCCAGTTTCGGTCCAGCGGGGAACTACGAGCAGTACTTC CASFGPAGNYEQYF
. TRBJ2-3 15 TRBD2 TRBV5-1 TGCGCCAGCAGATGGACTAGCGGGGCCACAGATACGCAGTATTTT CASRWTSGATDTQYF
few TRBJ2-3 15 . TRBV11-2 TGTGCCAGCAGCCGATCTCATAAGAGGTCAGATACGCAGTATTTT CASSRSHKRSDTQYF
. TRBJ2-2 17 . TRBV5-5 TGTGCCAGCAGCTTGGTCGTGATCCTAGCCAACACCGGGGAGCTGTTTTTT CASSLVVILANTGELFF
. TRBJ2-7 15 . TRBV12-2 TGTGCAAGTCGCTCGACCGGGACTAGCGGGAGGGTCGCGTACTTC CASRSTGTSGRVAYF
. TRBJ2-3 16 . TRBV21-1 TGTGCCAGCAGCAATGTTGGGACTAGCCCCACAGATACGCAGTATTTT CASSNVGTSPTDTQYF
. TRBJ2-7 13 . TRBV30 TGTGCCTGGAGTTATGTAGTTTCCTACGAGCAGTACTTC CAWSYVVSYEQYF
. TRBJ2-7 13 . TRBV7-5 TGTGCCAGAAGCTTGAATCTTAGCGGGAGACAGTACTTC CARSLNLSGRQYF
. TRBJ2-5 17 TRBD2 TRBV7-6 TGTGCCAGCAGCTTAGGACTAGCGGGGTCCCTCCAAGAGACCCAGTACTTC CASSLGLAGSLQETQYF
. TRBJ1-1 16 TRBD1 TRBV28 TGTGCCAGCAGTAGTCCGGGACAGCATACCCTCTCCCAAGCTTTCTTT CASSSPGQHTLSQAFF
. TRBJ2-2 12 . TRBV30 TGTGCCTGGAGCCCATACACCGGGGAGCTGTTTTTT CAWSPYTGELFF
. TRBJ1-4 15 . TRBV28 TGTGCCAGCAGTTTAGGGGAGGCAACTAATGAAAAACTGTTTTTT CASSLGEATNEKLFF
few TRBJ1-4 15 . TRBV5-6 TGTGCCAGCAGCCTTACAGGGTCGGGCGATGAAAAACTGTTTTTT CASSLTGSGDEKLFF
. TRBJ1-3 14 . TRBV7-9 TGTGCCAGCAGCTCCCTTTCTACTGGAAACACCATATATTTT CASSSLSTGNTIYF
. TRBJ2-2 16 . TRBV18 TGTGCCAGCTCACCAAGTTTGGGACAGAACACCGGGGAGCTGTTTTTT CASSPSLGQNTGELFF
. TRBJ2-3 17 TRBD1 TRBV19 TGTGCCAGTAGTATATTGGGGACAGGGGCTAGCACAGATACGCAGTATTTT CASSILGTGASTDTQYF
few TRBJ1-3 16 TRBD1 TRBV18 TGTGCCAGCTCACGAGCAGGACAGGGAACTGGAAACACCATATATTTT CASSRAGQGTGNTIYF
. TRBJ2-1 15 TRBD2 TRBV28 TGTGCCAGCAGTCCTCTAGCGGGACCCAACAATGAGCAGTTCTTC CASSPLAGPNNEQFF
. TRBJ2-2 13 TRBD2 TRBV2 TGTGCCAGCAGTGAGGTGCGGGAGGGGGAGCTGTTTTTT CASSEVREGELFF
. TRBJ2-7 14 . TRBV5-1 TGCGCCAGCAGCTTGGCCGGCCTAGCTAACGAGCAGTACTTC CASSLAGLANEQYF
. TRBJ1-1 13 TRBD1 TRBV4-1 TGCGCCAGCAGCCGCAACCGGGACAGTGAAGCTTTCTTT CASSRNRDSEAFF
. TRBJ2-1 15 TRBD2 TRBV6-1 TGTGCCAGCAGTGATACTAGCGGGGTAAACAATGAGCAGTTCTTC CASSDTSGVNNEQFF
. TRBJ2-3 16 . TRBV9 TGTGCCAGCAGCGTAGGTAGGGGGGGCACACAAGATACGCAGTATTTT CASSVGRGGTQDTQYF
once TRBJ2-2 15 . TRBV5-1 TGCGCCAGCAGCATCGGACAATCGAACACCGGGGAGCTGTTTTTT CASSIGQSNTGELFF
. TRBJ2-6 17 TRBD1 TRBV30 TGCGCCGCTGAACCGGGACAGGGATTCTCTGGGGCCAACGTCCTGACTTTC CAAEPGQGFSGANVLTF
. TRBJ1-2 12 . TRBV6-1 TGTGCCAGCAGTGAGGAGAGACTGGGCTACACCTTC CASSEERLGYTF
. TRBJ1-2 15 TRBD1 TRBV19 TGTGCCACATGCAAGACAGGGGGCGGCGTCTATGGCTACACCTTC CATCKTGGGVYGYTF
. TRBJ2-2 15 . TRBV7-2 TGTGCCAGCAGCTTAGAACAGGTGAACACCGGGGAGCTGTTTTTT CASSLEQVNTGELFF
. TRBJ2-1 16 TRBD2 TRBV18 TGTGCCAGCTCACCACCGTCGGGGGGTGCCTACAATGAGCAGTTCTTC CASSPPSGGAYNEQFF
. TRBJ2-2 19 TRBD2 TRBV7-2 TGTGCCAGCAGCTTTCCTCGCCAGCGGGGGACCTGGGACACCGGGGAGCTGTTTTTT CASSFPRQRGTWDTGELFF
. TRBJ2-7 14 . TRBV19 TGTGCCAGTAGTATTTCAGGGGAGTACTACGAGCAGTACTTC CASSISGEYYEQYF
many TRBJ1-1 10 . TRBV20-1 TGCAGTGCTTCCAGGGGTTGGGCTTTCTTT CSASRGWAFF
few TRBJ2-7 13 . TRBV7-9 TGTGCCAGCAGCCCAGACAGGTACTACGAGCAGTACTTC CASSPDRYYEQYF
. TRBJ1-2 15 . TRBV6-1 TGTGCCAGCGTCCGGCAGGCCCGGGACTACTATGGCTACACCTTC CASVRQARDYYGYTF
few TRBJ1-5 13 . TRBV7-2 TGTGCCAGCAGCTTCGCGGGCGGTCAGCCCCAGCATTTT CASSFAGGQPQHF
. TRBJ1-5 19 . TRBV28 TGTGCCAGCAGTTTTGAGGACACTTTAGTTATGCGCGAGGCTCAGCCCCAGCATTTT CASSFEDTLVMREAQPQHF
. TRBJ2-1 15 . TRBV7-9 TGTGCCAGCAGCCCAGAAAAGGGGACCTACAATGAGCAGTTCTTC CASSPEKGTYNEQFF
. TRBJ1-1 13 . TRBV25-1 TGTGCCAGCAGTGCCGGCGGCGACACTGAAGCTTTCTTT CASSAGGDTEAFF
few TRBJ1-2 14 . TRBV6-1 TGTGCCAGCAGTGAAGCGGGAGGCCAGTTGGGTCCCACCTTC CASSEAGGQLGPTF
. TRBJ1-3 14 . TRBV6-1 TGTGCCAGCAATCCACAGGGATTCGGAAACACCATATATTTT CASNPQGFGNTIYF
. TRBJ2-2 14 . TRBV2 TGTGCCAGCAGTGATGTTCAGGGCACCGGGGAGCTGTTTTTT CASSDVQGTGELFF
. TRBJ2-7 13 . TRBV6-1 TGTGCCAGCAGTGTGGAGGGGTGGAACGAGCAGTACTTC CASSVEGWNEQYF
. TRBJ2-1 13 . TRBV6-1 TGTGCCAGCAGTGAGGCCGAGGTACTCGAGCAGTTCTTC CASSEAEVLEQFF
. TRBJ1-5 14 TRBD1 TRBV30 TGTGCCTGGGGGACAGGGTATAGCAATCAGCCCCAGCATTTT CAWGTGYSNQPQHF
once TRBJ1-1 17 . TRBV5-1 TGCGCCAGCAGCTGGGGGGGTGGGGGCACCCGGGGCTCTGAAGCTTTCTTT CASSWGGGGTRGSEAFF
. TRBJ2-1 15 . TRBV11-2 TGTGCCAGCAGTTTAGGACCAGGTTCCTACAATGAGCAGTTCTTC CASSLGPGSYNEQFF
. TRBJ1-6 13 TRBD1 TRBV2 TGTGCCAGCAGTGAGGACAGGGATTCACCCCTCCACTTT CASSEDRDSPLHF
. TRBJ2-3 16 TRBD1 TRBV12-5 TGTGCTAGTGGTAATTGGGACAGGGAGGGACCCGATACGCAGTATTTT CASGNWDREGPDTQYF
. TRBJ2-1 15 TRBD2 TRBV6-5 TGTGCCAGCAGTTACGGGGACTACTCTTTCAATGAGCAGTTCTTC CASSYGDYSFNEQFF
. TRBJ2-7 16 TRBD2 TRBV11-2 TGTGCCAGCAGCTTACCTAGCGGGAGGGGATCGCTCGAGCAGTACTTC CASSLPSGRGSLEQYF